Listed below are T cell receptor beta chains from one sample, sequenced in a study of blood T cell repertoires in COVID-19. Profiled with immunoSEQ multiplex PCR; TCRdb holds only in-frame clones, not every one. The sample consists of around 140,000 clones, roughly 79% of them appearing once. Sequenced material: peripheral blood. The receptor source for this set is an older woman with acute or convalescent COVID-19. Both conserved end residues are part of each CDR3. A D gene is named only where the DNA matches it firmly. The size field is filled for only some rows; it gives once, few, many or a size class.

j_gene,v_gene,abundance,d_gene,CDR3aa,CDR3nt
TRBJ2-3,TRBV18,NA,NA,CASSPVIHRTDTQYF,TGTGCCAGCTCACCTGTTATACACCGCACAGATACGCAGTATTTT
TRBJ1-1,TRBV19,NA,NA,CASSSTFLGRHTEAFF,TGTGCCAGTAGTTCCACGTTTTTGGGGAGGCACACTGAAGCTTTCTTT
TRBJ2-1,TRBV9,few,NA,CASSVVENEQFF,TGTGCCAGCAGCGTAGTAGAGAATGAGCAGTTCTTC
TRBJ2-5,TRBV27,NA,NA,CASARLDQETQYF,TGTGCCAGCGCTAGACTGGATCAAGAGACCCAGTACTTC
TRBJ2-5,TRBV7-7,NA,NA,CASSLGVAFQETQYF,TGTGCCAGCAGCTTAGGGGTAGCGTTTCAAGAGACCCAGTACTTC
TRBJ2-2,TRBV7-9,once,TRBD2,CASSAGTSGRIDTGELFF,TGTGCCAGCAGCGCTGGGACTAGCGGGAGAATTGACACCGGGGAGCTGTTTTTT
TRBJ1-2,TRBV7-9,NA,TRBD1,CASSLGGTVNYGYTF,TGTGCCAGCAGCTTAGGTGGGACAGTTAACTATGGCTACACCTTC
TRBJ1-5,TRBV4-1,NA,TRBD1,CASSHQQGANQPQHF,TGCGCCAGCAGCCACCAACAGGGGGCTAATCAGCCCCAGCATTTT
TRBJ1-1,TRBV7-9,NA,NA,CASSLGASMYEAFF,TGTGCCAGCAGCTTAGGAGCGTCAATGTATGAAGCTTTCTTT
TRBJ2-7,TRBV11-2,NA,TRBD1,CASRPGTGIYEQYF,TGTGCCAGCAGACCCGGGACAGGCATCTACGAGCAGTACTTC
TRBJ2-1,TRBV7-9,NA,NA,CASSRGTVSYNEQFF,TGTGCCAGCAGCCGCGGGACAGTATCCTACAATGAGCAGTTCTTC
TRBJ2-7,TRBV6-1,NA,NA,CASSEAFNYEQYF,TGTGCCAGCAGTGAAGCATTTAACTACGAGCAGTACTTC
TRBJ1-3,TRBV9,NA,TRBD1,CASSVGTGGGNTIYF,TGTGCCAGCAGCGTAGGTACAGGGGGCGGAAACACCATATATTTT
TRBJ2-5,TRBV24-1,NA,NA,CATRDYQETQYF,TGTGCCACCAGGGACTATCAAGAGACCCAGTACTTC
TRBJ1-1,TRBV27,NA,NA,CASSSTGFTEAFF,TGTGCCAGCAGTTCAACAGGTTTCACTGAAGCTTTCTTT
TRBJ2-5,TRBV28,NA,NA,CASSWGLRQETQYF,TGTGCCAGCAGTTGGGGACTGAGACAAGAGACCCAGTACTTC
TRBJ1-2,TRBV10-2,few,TRBD1,CASSEPTGGIYGYTF,TGCGCCAGCAGTGAGCCGACAGGGGGAATCTATGGCTACACCTTC
TRBJ1-2,TRBV3-1/TRBV3-2,NA,NA,CASSPRLSSGGRGYTF,TGTGCCAGCAGTCCAAGGCTTAGTTCTGGGGGCCGGGGCTACACCTTC
TRBJ1-1,TRBV12-3/TRBV12-4,few,TRBD1,CASSQGAEAFF,TGTGCCAGCAGTCAGGGGGCTGAAGCTTTCTTT